The sequence of this T cell receptor (beta chain) was determined in a study of OX40 agonist ivuxolimab in advanced cancers. On the study more broadly: Patients undergoing dose escalation presented with hepatocellular carcinoma, melanoma, renal cell or head and neck cancer.

Findings and caveats of the study: At 0.1 to 3.0 mg/kg, clonal expansion of CD4+ and CD8+ blood T cells had occurred by week 6.

The protocol was immunoSEQ multiplex PCR, while the TCRdb copy is restricted to in-frame clones and leaves out a portion. Here the sample spans 75,000 to 90,000 clones, 70% to 90% being singletons. V lost 5 bases to trimming and J lost 0 bases; unmatched junction nucleotides: 8. CDR1 is LNHDA and CDR2 is SQIVND in the germline V gene (reference sequence). This CDR3 comprises 17 residues. Regarding this clone: As yet, its antigen is unknown.

Here the sequenced sample was CD4+ or CD8+ T cells sorted from blood, taken in a trial of the OX40 agonist ivuxolimab. The source of this sequence is an adult with an advanced solid tumor such as melanoma, head and neck, liver or kidney cancer. This rearrangement joins TRBV19 to TRBJ1-3; 9 nucleotides line up with TRBD1. CDR3 in amino acids: CASSEDRGFRSGNTIYF. CDR3 nucleotides: TGTGCCAGTAGTGAGGACAGGGGATTTCGCTCTGGAAACACCATATATTTT.